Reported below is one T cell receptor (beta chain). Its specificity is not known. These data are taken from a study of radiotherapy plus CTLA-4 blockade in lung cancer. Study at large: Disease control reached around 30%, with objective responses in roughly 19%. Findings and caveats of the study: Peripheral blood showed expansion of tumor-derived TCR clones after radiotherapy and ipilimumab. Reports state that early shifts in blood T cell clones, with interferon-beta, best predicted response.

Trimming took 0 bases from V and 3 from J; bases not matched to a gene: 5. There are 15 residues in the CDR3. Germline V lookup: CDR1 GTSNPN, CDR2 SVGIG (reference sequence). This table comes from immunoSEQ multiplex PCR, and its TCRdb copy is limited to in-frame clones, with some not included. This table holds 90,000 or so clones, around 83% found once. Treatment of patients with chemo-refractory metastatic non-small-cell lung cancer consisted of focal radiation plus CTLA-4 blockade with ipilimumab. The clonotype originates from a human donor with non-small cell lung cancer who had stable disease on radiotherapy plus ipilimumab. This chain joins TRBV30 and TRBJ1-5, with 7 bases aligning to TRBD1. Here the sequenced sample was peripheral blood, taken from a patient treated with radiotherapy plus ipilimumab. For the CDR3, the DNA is TGTGCCTGGAGTGTAACCGGGACAGTCAATCAGCCCCAGCATTTT. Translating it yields CAWSVTGTVNQPQHF.